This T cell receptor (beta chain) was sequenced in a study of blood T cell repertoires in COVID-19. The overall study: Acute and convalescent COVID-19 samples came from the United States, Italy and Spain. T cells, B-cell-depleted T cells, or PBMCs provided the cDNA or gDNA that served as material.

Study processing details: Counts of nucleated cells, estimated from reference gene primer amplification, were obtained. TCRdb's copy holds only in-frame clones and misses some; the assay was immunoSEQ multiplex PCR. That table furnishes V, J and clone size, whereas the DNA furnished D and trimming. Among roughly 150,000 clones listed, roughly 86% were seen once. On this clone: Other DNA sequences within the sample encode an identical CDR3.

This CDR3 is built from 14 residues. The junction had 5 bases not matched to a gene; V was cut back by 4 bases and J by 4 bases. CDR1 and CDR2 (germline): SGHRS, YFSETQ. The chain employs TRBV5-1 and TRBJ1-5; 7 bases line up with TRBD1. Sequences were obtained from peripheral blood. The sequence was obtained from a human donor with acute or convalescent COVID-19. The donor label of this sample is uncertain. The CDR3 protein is CASSPGTENQPQHF. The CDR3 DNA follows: TGCGCCAGCAGCCCGGGGACAGAGAATCAGCCCCAGCATTTT.